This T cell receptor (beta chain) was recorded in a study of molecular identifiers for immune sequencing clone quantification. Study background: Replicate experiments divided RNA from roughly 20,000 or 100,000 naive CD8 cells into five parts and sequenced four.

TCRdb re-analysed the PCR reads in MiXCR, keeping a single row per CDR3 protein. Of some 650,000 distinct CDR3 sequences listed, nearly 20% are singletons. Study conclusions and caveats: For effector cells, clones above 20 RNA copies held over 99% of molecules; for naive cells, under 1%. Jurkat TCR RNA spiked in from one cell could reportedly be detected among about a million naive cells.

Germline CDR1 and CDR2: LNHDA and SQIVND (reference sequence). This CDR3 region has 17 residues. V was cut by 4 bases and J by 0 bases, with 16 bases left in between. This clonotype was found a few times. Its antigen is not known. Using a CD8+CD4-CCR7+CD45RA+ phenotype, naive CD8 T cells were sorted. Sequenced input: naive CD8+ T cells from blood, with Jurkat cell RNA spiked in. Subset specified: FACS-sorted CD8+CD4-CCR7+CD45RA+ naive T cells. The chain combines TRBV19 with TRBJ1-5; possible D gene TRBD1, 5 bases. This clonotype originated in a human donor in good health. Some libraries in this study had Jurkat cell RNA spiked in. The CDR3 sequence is CASSTWDGSYSNQPQHF. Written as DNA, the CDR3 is TGTGCCAGTAGTACCTGGGACGGATCTTATAGCAATCAGCCCCAGCATTTT.